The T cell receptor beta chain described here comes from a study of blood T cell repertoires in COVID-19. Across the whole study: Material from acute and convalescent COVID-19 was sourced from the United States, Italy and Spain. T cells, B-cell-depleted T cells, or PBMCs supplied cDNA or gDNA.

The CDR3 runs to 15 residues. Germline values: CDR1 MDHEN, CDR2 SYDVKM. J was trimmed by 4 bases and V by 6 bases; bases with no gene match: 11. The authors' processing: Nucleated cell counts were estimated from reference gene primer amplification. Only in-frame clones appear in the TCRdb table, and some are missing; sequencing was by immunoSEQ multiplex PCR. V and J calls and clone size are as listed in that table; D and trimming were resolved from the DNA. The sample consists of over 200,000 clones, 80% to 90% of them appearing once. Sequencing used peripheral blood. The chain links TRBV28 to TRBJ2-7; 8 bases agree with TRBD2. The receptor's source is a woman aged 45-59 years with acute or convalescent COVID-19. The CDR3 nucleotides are TGTGCCAGCAGCACTCTGCGGGGGGCCGGGTACGAGCAGTACTTC. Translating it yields CASSTLRGAGYEQYF.